The 10 T cell receptor beta chains below all came from one sample that was sequenced in a study of shared clonotypes between healthy human individuals. Clones were sequenced by immunoSEQ multiplex PCR, and TCRdb holds only the in-frame ones, with some missing. The table lists more than 1 million clones, more than 75% of them singletons, with more than 0.5% in the top ten. Input material: memory CD4+ T cells from PBMCs. Subset defined: CD45RA-negative fraction. These TCRs come from a man in his late teens or twenties in good health. Some clones in this sample may be carry-over from other donors' samples.

The chain joins TRBV10-3 to TRBJ2-7; 7 positions match TRBD1. The CDR3 sequence is 15 residues long. Trimming took 4 bases from V and 5 from J; bases not matched to a gene: 11. CDR1 and CDR2 from the germline V gene are ENHRY and SYGVKD. The CDR3 bases are TGTGCCATCAGTGGTCCAACAGGGGCACGGGACGAGCAGTACTTC. Amino acids: CAISGPTGARDEQYF.

This clone was counted between two and nine times. This rearrangement joins TRBV2 to TRBJ2-4; possibly TRBD2 for D (5 bases). The CDR3 length is 19 residues. Germline lookup yields CDR1 SNHLY and CDR2 FYNNEI. The V gene lost 2 bases and the J gene lost 0 bases, with 20 bases spanning the gap. The CDR3 DNA follows: TGTGCCAGCAGTGAACGGGCGGCGGGCGGAGTTCTAGCCAAAAACATTCAGTACTTC. Amino acid sequence: CASSERAAGGVLAKNIQYF.

V and J are TRBV28 and TRBJ2-3; 8 bases match TRBD2. This CDR3 contains 15 residues. Germline assignment: CDR1 MDHEN and CDR2 SYDVKM. V shed 7 bases, J shed 0 bases, and the junction held 6 bases outside the gene matches. CDR3 loop: CASIWASGSTDTQYF. The DNA for the CDR3 is TGTGCCAGCATCTGGGCTAGCGGGAGCACAGATACGCAGTATTTT.

V and J are TRBV2 and TRBJ2-6; D unclear. The V end was cut by 8 bases, the J end by 5 bases, with 10 bases between. Per the germline V gene, CDR1 is SNHLY and CDR2 is FYNNEI. The CDR3 has 13 residues. The CDR3 reads CASGPERANVLTF. The CDR3 region has the DNA TGTGCCAGCGGACCGGAGCGGGCCAACGTCCTGACTTTC. The entire variable domain, with the rest obtained from reference TRBV2 and TRBJ2-6, is as follows: EPEVTQTPSHQVTQMGQEVILRCVPISNHLYFYWYRQILGQKVEFLVSFYNNEISEKSEIFDDQFSVERPDGSNFTLKIRSTKLEDSAMYFCASGPERANVLTFGAGSRLTVL.

The rearrangement links TRBV11-3 to TRBJ2-3; D remains unclear. Trimming left V 2 bases short and J 5 bases short, with 8 bases between. This CDR3 contains 13 residues. Germline V lookup: CDR1 SGHNT, CDR2 YENEEA. The CDR3 reads CASSLNLLDTQYF. In nucleotides, the CDR3 is TGTGCCAGCAGCTTAAATTTGTTAGATACGCAGTATTTT. The full variable domain, with the rest looked up from reference TRBV11-3 and TRBJ2-3, is EAGVVQSPRYKIIEKKQPVAFWCNPISGHNTLYWYLQNLGQGPELLIRYENEEAVDDSQLPKDRFSAERLKGVDSTLKIQPAELGDSAVYLCASSLNLLDTQYFGPGTRLTVL.

The V call is TRBV28, the J call TRBJ1-2, with 7 bases fitting TRBD1. Germline CDR1 MDHEN, CDR2 SYDVKM. The V segment lost 6 bases and the J segment 8 bases; nucleotides outside the gene matches: 18. The CDR3 loop spans 16 amino acids. CDR3 coding DNA: TGTGCCAGCAGCACTACCCAAGGGAGGGGGCGAGGGGGCTACACCTTC. Translation: CASSTTQGRGRGGYTF.

The gene calls are TRBV7-6 and TRBJ2-7, with 10 bases identical to TRBD1. The germline gives CDR1 SGHVS, CDR2 FNYEAQ. CDR3 length equals 16 residues. The trim removed 5 bases at V and 4 bases at J, leaving 11 bases unmatched. The CDR3 bases are TGTGCCAGCAGCGGCCGGCCGGGACAGGGGAAGTACGAGCAGTACTTC. This translates into CASSGRPGQGKYEQYF. Drawing the rest from reference TRBV7-6 and TRBJ2-7, the complete variable domain is GAGVSQSPRYKVTKRGQDVALRCDPISGHVSLYWYRQALGQGPEFLTYFNYEAQQDKSGLPNDRFSAERPEGSISTLTIQRTEQRDSAMYRCASSGRPGQGKYEQYFGPGTRLTVT.

This chain joins TRBV7-9 and TRBJ2-1; 9 bases match TRBD2. The CDR3 loop spans 16 amino acids. J was trimmed by 2 bases and V by 5 bases; bases with no gene match: 7. Germline assignment: CDR1 SEHNR and CDR2 FQNEAQ (reference sequence). The CDR3 DNA sequence: TGTGCCAGCAGCCCACCGACTAGCGGTCCCTACAATGAGCAGTTCTTC. Protein product: CASSPPTSGPYNEQFF.

V is TRBV5-6 and J is TRBJ2-5; 9 bases map to TRBD1. The CDR3 contains 14 residues. V was clipped by 4 bases and J by 5 bases; unmatched bases: 6. Germline CDR1 and CDR2: SGHDT and YYEEEE. The CDR3 DNA reads TGTGCCAGCAGCGTGGGGACAGGGTATGAGACCCAGTACTTC. It specifies CASSVGTGYETQYF.

The V gene is TRBV11-2, the J gene TRBJ2-1; 8 bases fit TRBD2. With V trimmed by 5 bases and J by 6 bases, 12 bases remained unmatched. The CDR3 length is 16 residues. Germline CDR1 and CDR2: SGHAT and FQNNGV. CDR3 nucleotides: TGTGCCAGCAGCCAAAAAAGGCTAGCGGGTCTCAATGAGCAGTTCTTC. Translation: CASSQKRLAGLNEQFF.